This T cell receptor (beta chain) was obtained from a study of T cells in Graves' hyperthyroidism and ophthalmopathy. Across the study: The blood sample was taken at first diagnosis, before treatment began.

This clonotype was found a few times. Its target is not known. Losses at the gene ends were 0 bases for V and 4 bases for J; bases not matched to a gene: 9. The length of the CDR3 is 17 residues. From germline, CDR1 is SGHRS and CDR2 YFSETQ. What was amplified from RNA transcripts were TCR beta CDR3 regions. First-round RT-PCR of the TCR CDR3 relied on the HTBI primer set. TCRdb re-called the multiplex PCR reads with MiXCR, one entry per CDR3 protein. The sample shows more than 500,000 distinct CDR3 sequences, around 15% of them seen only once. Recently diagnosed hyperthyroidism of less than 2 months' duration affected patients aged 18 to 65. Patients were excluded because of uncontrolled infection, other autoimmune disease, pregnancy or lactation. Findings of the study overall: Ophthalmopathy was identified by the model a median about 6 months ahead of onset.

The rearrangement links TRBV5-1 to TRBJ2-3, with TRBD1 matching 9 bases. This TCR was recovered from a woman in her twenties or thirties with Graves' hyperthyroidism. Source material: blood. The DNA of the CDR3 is TGCGCCAGCAGCTTGGGCGGGACAGGGTTCAGTGCAGATACGCAGTATTTT. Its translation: CASSLGGTGFSADTQYF.